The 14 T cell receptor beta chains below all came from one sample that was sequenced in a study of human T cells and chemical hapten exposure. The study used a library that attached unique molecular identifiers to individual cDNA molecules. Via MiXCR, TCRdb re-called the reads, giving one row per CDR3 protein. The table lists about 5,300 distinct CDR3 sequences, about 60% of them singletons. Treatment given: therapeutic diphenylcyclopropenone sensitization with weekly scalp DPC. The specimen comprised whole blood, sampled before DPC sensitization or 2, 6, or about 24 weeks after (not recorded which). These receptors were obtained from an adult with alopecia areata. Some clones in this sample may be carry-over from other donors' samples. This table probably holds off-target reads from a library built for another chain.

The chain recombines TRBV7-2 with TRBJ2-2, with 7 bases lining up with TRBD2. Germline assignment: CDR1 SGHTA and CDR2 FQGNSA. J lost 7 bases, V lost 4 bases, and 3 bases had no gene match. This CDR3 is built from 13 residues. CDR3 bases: TGTGCCAGCAGCTCCCAGCGGGGCGGGGAGCTGTTTTTT. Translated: CASSSQRGGELFF. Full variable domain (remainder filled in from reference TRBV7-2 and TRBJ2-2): GAGVSQSPSNKVTEKGKDVELRCDPISGHTALYWYRQSLGQGLEFLIYFQGNSAPDKSGLPSDRFSAERTGGSVSTLTIQRTQQEDSAVYLCASSSQRGGELFFGEGSRLTVL.

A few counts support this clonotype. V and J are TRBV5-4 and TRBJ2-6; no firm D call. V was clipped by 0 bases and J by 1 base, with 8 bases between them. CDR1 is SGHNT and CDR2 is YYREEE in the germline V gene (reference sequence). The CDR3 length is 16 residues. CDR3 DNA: TGTGCCAGCAGCTTGGGCCAACAATCTGGGGCCAACGTCCTGACTTTC. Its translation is CASSLGQQSGANVLTF.

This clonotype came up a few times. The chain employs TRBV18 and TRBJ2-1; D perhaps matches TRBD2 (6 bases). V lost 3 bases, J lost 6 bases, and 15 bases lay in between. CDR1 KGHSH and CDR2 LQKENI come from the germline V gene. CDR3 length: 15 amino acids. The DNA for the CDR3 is TGTGCCAGCTCACCCGGGACTTCCCCCGCCAATGAGCAGTTCTTC. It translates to CASSPGTSPANEQFF.

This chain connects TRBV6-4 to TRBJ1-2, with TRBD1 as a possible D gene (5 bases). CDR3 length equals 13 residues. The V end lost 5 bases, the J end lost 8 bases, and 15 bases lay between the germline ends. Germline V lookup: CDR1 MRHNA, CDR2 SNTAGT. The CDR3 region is CASSSTGIGGYTF. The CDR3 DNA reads TGTGCCAGCAGTTCAACAGGCATTGGGGGCTACACCTTC.

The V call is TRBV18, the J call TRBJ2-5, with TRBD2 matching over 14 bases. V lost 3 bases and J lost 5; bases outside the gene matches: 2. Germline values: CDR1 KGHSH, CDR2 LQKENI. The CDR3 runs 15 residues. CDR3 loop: CASSPGLAGVETQYF. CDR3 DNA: TGTGCCAGCTCACCGGGACTAGCGGGAGTTGAGACCCAGTACTTC.

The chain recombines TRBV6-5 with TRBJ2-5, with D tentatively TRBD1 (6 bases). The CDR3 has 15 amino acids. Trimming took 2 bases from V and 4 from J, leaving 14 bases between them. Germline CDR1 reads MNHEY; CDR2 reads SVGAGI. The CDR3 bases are TGTGCCAGCAGTTACCCGACAGGAACGAGAGAGACCCAGTACTTC. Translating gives CASSYPTGTRETQYF.

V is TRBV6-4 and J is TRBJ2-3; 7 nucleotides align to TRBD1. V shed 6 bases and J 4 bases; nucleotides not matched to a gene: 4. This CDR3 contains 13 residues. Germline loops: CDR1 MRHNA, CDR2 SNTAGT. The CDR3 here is CASSPTGPDTQYF. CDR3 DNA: TGTGCCAGCAGCCCGACAGGGCCAGATACGCAGTATTTT.

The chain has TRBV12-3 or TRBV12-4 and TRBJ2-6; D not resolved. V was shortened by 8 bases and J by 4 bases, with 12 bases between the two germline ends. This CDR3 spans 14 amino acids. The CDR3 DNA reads TGTGCCAGCGTCGCCACGAACGGGGCCAACGTCCTGACTTTC. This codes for CASVATNGANVLTF.

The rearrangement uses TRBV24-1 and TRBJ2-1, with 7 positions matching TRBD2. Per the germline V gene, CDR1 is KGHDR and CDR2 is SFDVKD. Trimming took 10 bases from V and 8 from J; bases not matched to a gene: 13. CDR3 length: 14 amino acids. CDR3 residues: CATQKKGRVDEQFF. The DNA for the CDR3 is TGTGCCACTCAAAAGAAGGGGAGGGTCGATGAGCAGTTCTTC.

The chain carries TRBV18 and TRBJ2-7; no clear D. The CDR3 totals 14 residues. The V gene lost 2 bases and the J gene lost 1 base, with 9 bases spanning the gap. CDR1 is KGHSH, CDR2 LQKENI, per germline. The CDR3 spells CASSPLEQSYEQYF. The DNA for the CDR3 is TGTGCCAGCTCACCATTGGAACAGTCCTACGAGCAGTACTTC. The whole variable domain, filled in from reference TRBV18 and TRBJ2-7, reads NAGVMQNPRHLVRRRGQEARLRCSPMKGHSHVYWYRQLPEEGLKFMVYLQKENIIDESGMPKERFSAEFPKEGPSILRIQQVVRGDSAAYFCASSPLEQSYEQYFGPGTRLTVT.

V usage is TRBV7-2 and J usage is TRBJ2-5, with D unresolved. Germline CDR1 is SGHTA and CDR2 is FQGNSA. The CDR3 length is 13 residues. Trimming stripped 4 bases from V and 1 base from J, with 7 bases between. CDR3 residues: CASSSLFQETQYF. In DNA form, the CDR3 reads TGTGCCAGCAGCTCACTCTTCCAAGAGACCCAGTACTTC.

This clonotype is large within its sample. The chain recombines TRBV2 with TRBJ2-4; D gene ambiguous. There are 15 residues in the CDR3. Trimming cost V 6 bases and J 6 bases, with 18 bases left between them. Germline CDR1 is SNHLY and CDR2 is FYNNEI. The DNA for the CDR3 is TGTGCCAGCAGCCCCCGCCTAGGAGTCTCAAACATTCAGTACTTC. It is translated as CASSPRLGVSNIQYF.

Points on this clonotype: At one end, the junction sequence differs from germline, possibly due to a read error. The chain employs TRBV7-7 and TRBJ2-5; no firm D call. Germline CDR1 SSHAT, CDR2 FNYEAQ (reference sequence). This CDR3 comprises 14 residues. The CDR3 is CASSLGQNQETQYF. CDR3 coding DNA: TGTGCTAGCAGCTTAGGCCAGAACCAAGAGACCCAGTACTTC. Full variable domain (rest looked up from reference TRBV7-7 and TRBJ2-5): GAGVSQSPRYKVTKRGQDVTLRCDPISSHATLYWYQQALGQGPEFLTYFNYEAQPDKSGLPSDRFSAERPEGSISTLTIQRTEQRDSAMYRCASSLGQNQETQYFGPGTRLLVL.

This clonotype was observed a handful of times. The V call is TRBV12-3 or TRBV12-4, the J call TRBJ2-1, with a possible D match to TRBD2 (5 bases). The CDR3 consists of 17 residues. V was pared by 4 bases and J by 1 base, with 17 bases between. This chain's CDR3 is CASSSPPPAESYNEQFF. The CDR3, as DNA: TGTGCCAGCAGTTCCCCGCCCCCAGCGGAGTCCTACAATGAGCAGTTCTTC.